The rows below give T cell receptor beta chains drawn from one sample of a study of blood T cell repertoires in COVID-19. Profiling relied on immunoSEQ multiplex PCR, and the TCRdb table lists in-frame clones only, not all of them. This sample has under 45,000 clones, with about 85% found just once. Sequenced material: peripheral blood. Receptor source: a man aged 50 to 60 with active COVID-19. The conserved cysteine and the conserved F or W are not part of the CDR3 here. Fields, in order: clone size, J gene, V gene, CDR3 protein. Size values are once, few and many counts, or a class for expanded clones, and some rows have none.

>NA|TRBJ2-1|TRBV29-1
SVRYRLAGAHNEQF
>once|TRBJ2-1|TRBV2
ASSLRTSGGNEQF
>NA|TRBJ1-1|TRBV4-1
ASSRTGANTEAF
>NA|TRBJ1-3|TRBV28
ASSLLGQLSGNTIY
>NA|TRBJ2-5|TRBV11-2
ASSTGTSGGAETQY
>few|TRBJ1-2|TRBV9
ASSPSPRDWNYGYT
>NA|TRBJ1-3|TRBV19
ASSIGAVGSGNTIY
>NA|TRBJ2-3|TRBV20-1
SASRGLAGNTDTQY
>NA|TRBJ2-1|TRBV29-1
SVVWTGAYNEQF
>NA|TRBJ2-7|TRBV6-5
ASLGRGRGDYEQY
>NA|TRBJ2-3|TRBV6-5
ASSGRGRGDTQY
>few|TRBJ1-1|TRBV6-5
ASSYAQTAPAEAF
>NA|TRBJ2-3|TRBV5-6
ASSIALAGGRTDTQY
>NA|TRBJ2-1|TRBV7-6
ASSVNLAGIGDEQF
>NA|TRBJ2-7|TRBV7-2
ASSFWDRGPYEQY
>once|TRBJ2-7|TRBV9
ASSVGQGLEQY
>NA|TRBJ1-2|TRBV5-6
ASSLALGQGARGYT
>few|TRBJ1-1|TRBV7-2
ASSPRDRGVSEAF
>NA|TRBJ2-3|TRBV5-1
ASSLSGTGGTDTQY
>NA|TRBJ1-2|TRBV3-1/TRBV3-2
ASSLGPSDGSYGYT
>NA|TRBJ2-5|TRBV11-2
ASSLVGEVETQY
>NA|TRBJ1-1|TRBV11-2
ASSATARSEAF
>NA|TRBJ1-2|TRBV5-1
ASSLRGQAWDGYT
>NA|TRBJ2-7|TRBV7-9
ASSLGFALSSYEQY
>NA|TRBJ2-1|TRBV24-1
ATSDLTRTLSNEQF
>NA|TRBJ2-3|TRBV24-1
ATSDLNRGSGTDTQY
>many|TRBJ1-2|TRBV28
ASSANGGNTLKRNYGYT
>NA|TRBJ2-1|TRBV28
ASRDSSGSYNEQF
>NA|TRBJ2-5|TRBV15
ATSARFGQGGETQY
>NA|TRBJ2-5|TRBV6-1
ASSEFLYQETQY
>NA|TRBJ2-7|TRBV5-5
ASSLAQLAGAYEQY
>NA|TRBJ2-1|TRBV4-1
ASSHNRDSNEQF
>NA|TRBJ2-2|TRBV5-1
ASSVTSTDTGELF
>NA|TRBJ2-3|TRBV6-2/TRBV6-3
ASSPSLGRRDTQY
>NA|TRBJ2-5|TRBV7-2
ASSPSGSGGPQETQY
>NA|TRBJ2-5|TRBV3-1/TRBV3-2
ASSHLSGQQTQY
>NA|TRBJ1-1|TRBV12-3/TRBV12-4
ASSPQTELAF
>few|TRBJ1-1|TRBV5-4
ASSIQGTEAF
>NA|TRBJ2-2|TRBV7-2
ASSFGQTNTGELF
>NA|TRBJ1-2|TRBV4-1
ASSQPGVYGYT
>medium-sized|TRBJ1-6|TRBV7-6
ASSSGGFGLSSPLH
>once|TRBJ2-1|TRBV7-9
AIPQALRDEQF
>NA|TRBJ2-3|TRBV4-1
ASRHITAGVVLNTQY
>NA|TRBJ1-1|TRBV24-1
ATRSQGLSVAF
>NA|TRBJ1-2|TRBV27
ASSFNRAHGYT
>NA|TRBJ2-1|TRBV7-3
ASSSGGSYNEQF
>NA|TRBJ1-2|TRBV21-1
ASSKHEGQGSYGYT
>few|TRBJ2-7|TRBV28
ASGLYKTGNYEQY
>NA|TRBJ2-6|TRBV24-1
ATSDRRQGADSGANVLT
>few|TRBJ1-5|TRBV10-1
ASSDSDRGSNQPQH
>NA|TRBJ2-1|TRBV18
ASSPRVTGDNEQF
>NA|TRBJ2-5|TRBV9
ASSAGTSGGADETQY
>NA|TRBJ1-1|TRBV6-5
ASSYRTGAGTEAF
>once|TRBJ2-5|TRBV29-1
SVGLATQETQY
>NA|TRBJ1-6|TRBV6-6
ASSRTGGNSPLH
>NA|TRBJ1-2|TRBV11-1
ASSPRQGRGYT
>NA|TRBJ1-6|TRBV5-6
ASSEDRGRPLH
>NA|TRBJ1-5|TRBV11-2
ASSRQGSSNQPQH
>NA|TRBJ2-7|TRBV28
ASSFAASGYEQY
>NA|TRBJ1-6|TRBV3-1/TRBV3-2
ASSPQGSYNSPLH